This T cell receptor (beta chain) came from a study of regulatory T cells in long-lasting Graves disease (dated by TCRdb to about 2021). Background on the whole study: Antithyroid drugs had been taken for less than 3 months by newly diagnosed Graves' disease patients. The study took place in China and was registered as a clinical trial. TCR sequencing covered about 13 persistent and approximately 20 newly diagnosed Graves' disease patients, around 35 samples in total. This study used TCR sequencing and RNA sequencing of peripheral blood to compare persistent Graves' disease patients against newly diagnosed Graves' disease patients.

Broad study findings and their caveats: Lower TCR Shannon entropy and fewer highly expanded clones were observed in persistent Graves' disease patients than in newly diagnosed patients, which suggested clonal expansion. Sequencing and analysis were limited to the TCR beta chain. Patients with persistent disease shared more public clonotypes (around 3,000) than newly diagnosed patients did (about 1,000). Because the primary lesion, thyroid tissue, could not be accessed, the study looked at peripheral blood alone. As a limitation, the authors acknowledged that the small sample size may reduce accuracy.

The library relied on multiplex PCR. Sequencing was carried out with an Illumina HiSeq 4000. To build TCR beta libraries, CDR3 regions were amplified by Arm-PCR using iRepertoire HTBI primers. Before sequencing, the PCR products underwent gel purification. The authors' analysis ran thus. Across samples, roughly 60 TRBV and 13 to 15 TRBJ segments were identified and used for gene usage analysis of CDR3 amino acid clonotypes. COPE and FqMerger were used to merge filtered high-quality paired reads into contigs. BLAST was used to align contigs to IMGT TRBV, TRBD and TRBJ reference genes, and CDR3 was defined according to IMGT. Highly expanded clones were defined as clonotypes with a frequency above 0.1%. Shannon entropy was used to measure repertoire diversity, and the Gini coefficient was used to measure V-J evenness. A clonotype found in more than one individual was treated as public. The public sequencing data were trimmed at Q25 with fastp and processed into clonotypes with MiXCR by TCRdb, which kept only in-frame beta chains. Entries are consolidated by CDR3 protein sequence, retaining the most common genes and DNA. The V and J calls were not made by the authors but by TCRdb's processing. For this sample the table gives around 500,000 distinct CDR3 sequences, of which about 16% were detected only once. The ten largest clones take up about 25% of the sample.

This clonotype was detected many times. The specificity of this receptor is unknown. The input lacks base qualities; no much larger clone sits a single base away. The time point label corresponds to: newly diagnosed GD, antithyroid drugs for less than 3 months. For both TCR sequencing and RNA sequencing, RNA was extracted from PBMCs using TRIzol. The diagnosis of Graves' disease was made according to American Thyroid Association guidelines. The patients came from an endocrinology department in Xi'an, China. From each patient, around 9.3 milliliters of peripheral blood was collected into an EDTA anticoagulant tube. Ficoll Paque Plus density gradient separation was used to isolate PBMCs, and no further T cell sorting was done. An Agilent 2100 Bioanalyzer and agarose gel were used to check RNA quality, and a NanoDrop 2000 was used to measure RNA concentration. This sample was also put to use in a study of T cells in Graves' hyperthyroidism and ophthalmopathy. Per the second study: A patient counted as having stable Graves' hyperthyroidism if no progression to ophthalmopathy occurred over 18 months of follow-up. Hyperthyroidism patients were aged 18 to 65 years and newly diagnosed, with disease duration of less than 2 months. Any patient with an uncontrolled infection, another autoimmune disease, pregnancy or lactation was excluded. Diagnoses were established on the basis of clinical symptoms, serum thyroxine and TRAb, thyroid ultrasound, and orbital computed tomography. The first round of RT-PCR for the TCR CDR3 was performed with the HTBI primer set and the Qiagen OneStep RT-PCR kit. Most expanded thyroid clonotypes (frequency above 0.001) were also detected in blood, suggesting blood repertoires may reflect thyroid immune responses. Ophthalmopathy was separated from stable hyperthyroidism by a 13 V-J signature model, with roughly 88% sensitivity and just over 81% specificity obtained in cross-validation and 80%/75% obtained in testing. In validation, progression to ophthalmopathy was predicted by the model with more than 65% sensitivity and just over 72% specificity, a median of 6.5 months before onset. A discovery cohort of approximately 100 patients, about 40 with Graves' ophthalmopathy and about 60 with stable Graves' hyperthyroidism, was used to find distinguishing TCR V-J signatures. An independent validation cohort of around 20 hyperthyroidism patients and some 15 patients who later progressed to ophthalmopathy tested prospective prediction of ophthalmopathy. For training and testing, the approximately 92 patients in the discovery cohort were randomly divided in a 7:3 ratio. In six Graves' hyperthyroidism patients, the study also compared T-cell repertoires from thyroid tissue with T-cell repertoires from blood. Once sampling was done, hyperthyroidism patients were given methimazole at a starting dose of 30 mg daily, whereas ophthalmopathy patients were given high-dose intravenous methylprednisolone. The libraries were constructed in a second round of multiplex PCR and then size-selected and purified. Paired-end sequencing of the libraries was performed with 100 bp reads on an Illumina HiSeq2000. SOAPnuke was used to process the raw data, with reads discarded if the reads contained adapters or uncalled bases, had a mean Phred below 15, or lacked an exact constant-primer or identifier match. COPE v1.2.5 was used to merge high-quality paired reads, and clonotypes were defined as unique nucleotide sequences. MiTCR v1.1 was used to align clonotypes to the IMGT TRBV, TRBD and TRBJ reference segments. Analysis was restricted to V-J combinations with a frequency above 0.0001, which covered roughly 99% of repertoires. The TCS score was defined as F50 (clonal expansion) divided by E x V (chaos), with BLOSUM62-based TCRdist calculated between CDR3 peptides within each V-J. Welch's t-statistics and random forest reduced around 520 V-J features to 13, which were used in a naive Bayes classifier (R e1071). No statistical method was used to fix the sample size in advance, and group allocation was not hidden from the investigators. The paper describes TCR Vbeta CDR3 sequencing of about 140 peripheral blood samples, made up of 43 ophthalmopathy patients, approximately 73 hyperthyroidism patients and 17 progressor patients.

Here the sequenced sample was peripheral blood mononuclear cells (PBMCs), taken at new diagnosis, from a patient treated with antithyroid drugs. The clonotype was recovered from a woman aged 40-60 years with Graves disease. Donor details come from another sample of the same person, matched by shared clones.

The CDR3 is CASSRGTYNQPQHF. The sequenced DNA is TGTGCCAGCAGCCGTGGGACGTACAATCAGCCCCAGCATTTT. Recombination linked TRBV6-1 to TRBJ1-5; TRBD1 is a weak D gene call, 5 bases matching. CDR1 is given as MNHNS and CDR2 as SASEGT, both from the germline V gene. From cysteine to phenylalanine, the CDR3 is 14 amino acids long. The CDR3 DNA has 42 bases and is translated from base 1. The junction shows trimming of 6 bases on V and 3 bases on J, plus 12 bases between the germline ends.